This TCR beta chain was identified during a study of T cell clones after liver transplantation. Overall study context: Pre-transplant mixed lymphocyte reactions yielded third-party-reactive TCRbeta sequences as comparators for graft-donor-reactive sequences. Without induction therapy, subjects received standard immunosuppression until 12-24 months post-transplant.

Generated by immunoSEQ multiplex PCR, the TCRdb table keeps only in-frame clones and is missing some. The sample holds tens of thousands of clones, 80% to 95% seen once. V was shortened by 8 bases and J by 9 bases, with 16 bases between the two germline ends. The CDR3 totals 13 residues. Germline V gene lookup returns CDR1 WNHNN and CDR2 SYGVQD (reference sequence). The TCR originated in a human patient who received a liver transplant. Some T cells may have originated in the graft donor. The starting material was CD4+ T cells from blood, obtained less than 26 months after liver transplant. The chain is built from TRBV10-1 and TRBJ2-2; possibly TRBD2 for D (7 bases). The CDR3 sequence is CASADGGLRELFF. CDR3 DNA: TGCGCCAGCGCGGACGGGGGGCTACGGGAGCTGTTTTTT.